This T cell receptor beta chain is from a study of shared clonotypes between healthy human individuals. Whole-study results and caveats: Deeper or shallower sequencing was expected to change how clonotypes are shared among donors. Naive subsets tended to show greater estimated richness than memory subsets.

Concerning this clone itself: The antigen is not known.

The assay was run at deep level. TCRdb keeps only in-frame clones here, not all; method: immunoSEQ multiplex PCR. The top ten hold 1.8% of the sample, which has 640,000 or so clones, around 72% seen once. There were no recent acute infections or vaccinations among the donors, who were healthy HIV-negative adults. V was cut by 4 bases and J by 2 bases, with 11 bases left in between. This CDR3 contains 14 residues. Germline values: CDR1 KGHSH, CDR2 LQKENI. The chain carries TRBV18 and TRBJ2-5, with a possible D match to TRBD1 (6 bases). The specimen sequenced was memory CD4+ T cells sorted from blood. Noted subset: CD45RA-negative fraction. The TCR originated in a woman aged 25 to 39 in good health. As DNA, the CDR3 is TGTGCCAGCTCACTTCGGACAGATCAAGAGACCCAGTACTTC. Translated, it gives CASSLRTDQETQYF.